A single sample gave rise to the 15 T cell receptor beta chains below, sequenced in a study of beta chain features in type 1 diabetes. Since all of the isolated RNA was reverse transcribed, expressed TCRB transcripts were what got sequenced. Profiled with immunoSEQ multiplex PCR; TCRdb holds only in-frame clones, not every one. The data hold roughly 450,000 clones, with roughly 14% observed a single time. Sequencing was carried out using naive CD4+ T cells from blood. These receptors all come from a man aged 30 to 45 in good health.

This clone occurred a few times. The chain combines TRBV7-9 with TRBJ2-1; 10 bases agree with TRBD2. The length of the CDR3 is 15 residues. J was trimmed by 6 bases and V by 2 bases; bases with no gene match: 4. Germline V gives CDR1 SEHNR, CDR2 FQNEAQ (reference sequence). The CDR3 DNA reads TGTGCCAGCAGCTTAAAGATAGCGGGAGGCAATGAGCAGTTCTTC. As protein: CASSLKIAGGNEQFF.

This clone has just a few counts. The V gene is TRBV4-1, the J gene TRBJ1-1; 8 nucleotides align to TRBD1. The CDR3 length is 14 residues. Germline CDR1 and CDR2: MGHRA and YSYEKL. After removal of 3 bases from V and 4 bases from J, the junction contained 4 bases not matched to a gene. CDR3 nucleotides: TGCGCCAGCAGCCATACAGGGGGAGTCACTGAAGCTTTCTTT. It yields the protein CASSHTGGVTEAFF.

In its sample, this clone was seen a few times. This rearrangement joins TRBV4-1 to TRBJ2-2, with D perhaps given as TRBD1 or TRBD2 (5 bases each). Trimming removed 0 bases from V and 3 bases from J, with 8 bases in between. From germline, CDR1 is MGHRA and CDR2 YSYEKL. This CDR3 has 15 residues. The CDR3 sequence: CASSQEGPDTGELFF. The CDR3 DNA reads as TGCGCCAGCAGCCAAGAGGGACCCGACACCGGGGAGCTGTTTTTT.

The chain has TRBV19 and TRBJ1-1; D gene ambiguous. Trimming took 8 bases from V and 4 from J, leaving 14 bases between them. CDR3 size: 13 residues. Per the germline V gene, CDR1 is LNHDA and CDR2 is SQIVND (reference sequence). Here the CDR3 DNA reads TGTGCCAGTGCCCGGACTGAGACCACTGAAGCTTTCTTT. This encodes CASARTETTEAFF. Based on the CDR3 plus reference TRBV19 and TRBJ1-1, the full variable domain is DGGITQSPKYLFRKEGQNVTLSCEQNLNHDAMYWYRQDPGQGLRLIYYSQIVNDFQKGDIAEGYSVSREKKESFPLTVTSAQKNPTAFYLCASARTETTEAFFGQGTRLTVV.

This clone showed up just a few times. The chain uses TRBV6-6 and TRBJ2-5; 7 bases are a match to TRBD2. The CDR3 totals 16 residues. Trimming at V came to 7 bases and at J to 1 base, leaving 12 bases not matched to a gene. Germline V gene sequence: CDR1 MNHNY, CDR2 SVGAGI (reference sequence). CDR3: CASTDKRESFQETQYF. CDR3 nucleotides: TGTGCCAGCACTGACAAGCGGGAAAGTTTCCAAGAGACCCAGTACTTC.

The chain uses TRBV2 and TRBJ1-5; TRBD1 is a possible D gene (5 bases). V lost 6 bases and J lost 8, with 20 bases in between. Germline assignment: CDR1 SNHLY and CDR2 FYNNEI. CDR3 size: 15 residues. For the CDR3, the DNA is TGTGCCAGCAGAAAGGGCGTAGGGGAAAGGGAGCCCCAGCATTTT. Its protein product is CASRKGVGEREPQHF. Full variable domain (rest looked up from reference TRBV2 and TRBJ1-5): EPEVTQTPSHQVTQMGQEVILRCVPISNHLYFYWYRQILGQKVEFLVSFYNNEISEKSEIFDDQFSVERPDGSNFTLKIRSTKLEDSAMYFCASRKGVGEREPQHFGDGTRLSIL.

The J gene is TRBJ2-1, the V gene TRBV6-5, with TRBD2 matching over 7 bases. CDR1 and CDR2 (germline): MNHEY, SVGAGI. The junction had 9 bases not matched to a gene; V was cut back by 1 base and J by 9 bases. The CDR3 extends over 15 amino acids. CDR3 coding DNA: TGTGCCAGCAGTTACTGGGGAGGGCCTTCGCTTGAGCAGTTCTTC. It encodes CASSYWGGPSLEQFF.

J is TRBJ2-1 and V is TRBV14; D is perhaps TRBD2 (6 bases). The CDR3 totals 17 residues. Germline values: CDR1 SGHDN, CDR2 FVKESK. Trimming took off 0 bases at V and 4 bases at J, with 16 bases between the two ends. For the CDR3, the DNA is TGTGCCAGCAGCCAAGAAGCATCTAGCGTGGGGTACAATGAGCAGTTCTTC. It yields the protein CASSQEASSVGYNEQFF.

The chain carries TRBV2 and TRBJ2-2; 7 bases align to TRBD1. Germline V gene lookup returns CDR1 SNHLY and CDR2 FYNNEI. This CDR3 is built from 15 residues. V lost 9 bases, J lost 0 bases, and 7 bases stayed unmatched. In DNA, the CDR3 is TGTGCCAGTAAACCGGGACAGCCGAACACCGGGGAGCTGTTTTTT. This translates into CASKPGQPNTGELFF.

The genes are TRBV2 and TRBJ1-5; 11 bases agree with TRBD1. Germline CDR1 is SNHLY and CDR2 is FYNNEI. Unmatched junction bases numbered 11, after V lost 8 bases and J lost 5 bases. The CDR3 totals 16 residues. CDR3 protein: CASRGQGARRDQPQHF. Here the CDR3 DNA reads TGTGCCAGCCGAGGACAGGGGGCGCGTCGGGATCAGCCCCAGCATTTT. The full variable domain, with the rest looked up from reference TRBV2 and TRBJ1-5, is EPEVTQTPSHQVTQMGQEVILRCVPISNHLYFYWYRQILGQKVEFLVSFYNNEISEKSEIFDDQFSVERPDGSNFTLKIRSTKLEDSAMYFCASRGQGARRDQPQHFGDGTRLSIL.

The chain recombines TRBV29-1 with TRBJ2-7; D is unclear. Looked up from germline, CDR1 is SQVTM and CDR2 is ANQGSEA. This CDR3 is built from 15 residues. With 2 bases removed from V and 6 bases from J, the gap between germline ends came to 20 bases. This CDR3 is CSVELSSQQKSEQYV. The CDR3 DNA reads as TGCAGCGTTGAACTTAGCAGCCAACAGAAGTCCGAGCAGTACGTC.

The table lists this clone with a few counts. J is TRBJ2-7 and V is TRBV10-3; no definite D call. The V and J ends lost 4 bases and 4 bases respectively, with 11 bases between them. The CDR3 has 13 residues. Germline V lookup: CDR1 ENHRY, CDR2 SYGVKD. This CDR3 is CAISAGQPYEQYF. Here the CDR3 DNA reads TGTGCCATCAGTGCCGGTCAGCCGTACGAGCAGTACTTC.

About this clone itself: The sample has other DNA sequences that encode this CDR3 too. The gene calls are TRBV11-2 and TRBJ2-3; possible D gene TRBD2, 6 bases. V gave up 1 base and J gave up 1 base, with 9 bases separating them. The CDR3 contains 15 residues. Germline CDR1 reads SGHAT; CDR2 reads FQNNGV. In DNA form, the CDR3 reads TGTGCCAGCAGCTTAGGGTCGGGGGGCACAGATACGCAGTATTTT. As protein: CASSLGSGGTDTQYF. Full variable domain (rest looked up from reference TRBV11-2 and TRBJ2-3): EAGVAQSPRYKIIEKRQSVAFWCNPISGHATLYWYQQILGQGPKLLIQFQNNGVVDDSQLPKDRFSAERLKGVDSTLKIQPAKLEDSAVYLCASSLGSGGTDTQYFGPGTRLTVL.

V is TRBV18 and J is TRBJ2-3, with D tentatively TRBD1 or TRBD2 (7 bases each). The V end was cut by 1 base, the J end by 0 bases, with 17 bases between. Germline CDR1 KGHSH, CDR2 LQKENI. The CDR3 covers 18 residues. The CDR3 loop reads CASSPLGSGTASTDTQYF. The CDR3 region has the DNA TGTGCCAGCTCACCACTGGGGAGCGGGACAGCCAGCACAGATACGCAGTATTTT. The full variable domain, rest sourced from reference TRBV18 and TRBJ2-3, is NAGVMQNPRHLVRRRGQEARLRCSPMKGHSHVYWYRQLPEEGLKFMVYLQKENIIDESGMPKERFSAEFPKEGPSILRIQQVVRGDSAAYFCASSPLGSGTASTDTQYFGPGTRLTVL.

The CDR3 loop reads CASSLRQLLLGYGYTF. CDR3 coding DNA: TGTGCCAGCAGCTTGAGGCAACTCCTACTAGGGTATGGCTACACCTTC. V gene TRBV5-6 combines with J gene TRBJ1-2; D remains unclear. Germline V gene data show CDR1 as SGHDT and CDR2 as YYEEEE. V was cut by 1 base and J by 5 bases, with 18 bases left in between. This CDR3 contains 16 residues.